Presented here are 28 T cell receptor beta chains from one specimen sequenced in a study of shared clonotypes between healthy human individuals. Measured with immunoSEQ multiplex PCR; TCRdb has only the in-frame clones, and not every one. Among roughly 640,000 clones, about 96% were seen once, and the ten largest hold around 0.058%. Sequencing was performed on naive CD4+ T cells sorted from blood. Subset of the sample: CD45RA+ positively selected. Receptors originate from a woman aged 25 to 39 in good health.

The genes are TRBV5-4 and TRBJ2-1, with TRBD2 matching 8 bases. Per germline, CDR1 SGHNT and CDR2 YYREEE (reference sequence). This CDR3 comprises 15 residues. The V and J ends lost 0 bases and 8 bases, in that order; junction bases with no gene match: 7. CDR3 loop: CASSLEAGDVHEQFF. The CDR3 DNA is TGTGCCAGCAGCTTGGAAGCGGGAGATGTCCATGAGCAGTTCTTC.

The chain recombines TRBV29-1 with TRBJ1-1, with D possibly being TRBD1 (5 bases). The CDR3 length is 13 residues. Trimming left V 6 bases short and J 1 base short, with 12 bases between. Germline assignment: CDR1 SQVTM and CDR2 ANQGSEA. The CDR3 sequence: CSVQGVGNTEAFF. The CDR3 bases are TGCAGCGTACAAGGGGTAGGGAACACTGAAGCTTTCTTT.

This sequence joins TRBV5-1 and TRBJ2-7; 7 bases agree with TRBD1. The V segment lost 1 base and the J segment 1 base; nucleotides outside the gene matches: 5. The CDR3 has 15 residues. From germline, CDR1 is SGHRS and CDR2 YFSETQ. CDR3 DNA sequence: TGCGCCAGCAGCTTGAACAGGGGTCGTTCCTACGAGCAGTACTTC. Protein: CASSLNRGRSYEQYF.

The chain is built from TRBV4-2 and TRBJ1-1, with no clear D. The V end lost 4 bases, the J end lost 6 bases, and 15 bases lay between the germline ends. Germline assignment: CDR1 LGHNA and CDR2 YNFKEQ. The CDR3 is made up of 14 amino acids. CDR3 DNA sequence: TGTGCCAGCAGCCCGCTATACGGTCAGGCTGAAGCTTTCTTT. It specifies CASSPLYGQAEAFF.

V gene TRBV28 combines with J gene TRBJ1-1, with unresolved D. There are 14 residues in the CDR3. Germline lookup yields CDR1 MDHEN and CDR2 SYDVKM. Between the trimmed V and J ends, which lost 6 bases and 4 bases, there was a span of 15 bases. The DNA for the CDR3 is TGTGCCAGCAGCCAGCGGGTATGGGGCACTGAAGCTTTCTTT. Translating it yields CASSQRVWGTEAFF.

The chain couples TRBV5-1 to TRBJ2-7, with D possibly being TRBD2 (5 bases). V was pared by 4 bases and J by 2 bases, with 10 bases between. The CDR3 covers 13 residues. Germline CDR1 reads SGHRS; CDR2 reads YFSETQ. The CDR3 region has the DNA TGCGCCAGCAGCAAGGACGGGACCTACGAGCAGTACTTC. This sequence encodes CASSKDGTYEQYF. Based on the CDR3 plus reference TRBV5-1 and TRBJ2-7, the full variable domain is KAGVTQTPRYLIKTRGQQVTLSCSPISGHRSVSWYQQTPGQGLQFLFEYFSETQRNKGNFPGRFSGRQFSNSRSEMNVSTLELGDSALYLCASSKDGTYEQYFGPGTRLTVT.

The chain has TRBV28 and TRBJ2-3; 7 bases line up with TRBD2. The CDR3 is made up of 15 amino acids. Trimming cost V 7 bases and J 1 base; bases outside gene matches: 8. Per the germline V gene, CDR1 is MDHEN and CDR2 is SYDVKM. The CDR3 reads CASIPWGGRTDTQYF. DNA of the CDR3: TGTGCCAGCATCCCATGGGGGGGACGCACAGATACGCAGTATTTT.

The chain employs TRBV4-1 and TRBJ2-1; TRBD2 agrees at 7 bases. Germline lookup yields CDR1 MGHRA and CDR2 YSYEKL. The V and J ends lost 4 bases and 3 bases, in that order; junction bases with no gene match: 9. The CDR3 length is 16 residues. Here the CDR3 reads CASSPASGMGYNEQFF. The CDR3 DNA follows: TGCGCCAGCAGCCCGGCTAGCGGCATGGGCTACAATGAGCAGTTCTTC.

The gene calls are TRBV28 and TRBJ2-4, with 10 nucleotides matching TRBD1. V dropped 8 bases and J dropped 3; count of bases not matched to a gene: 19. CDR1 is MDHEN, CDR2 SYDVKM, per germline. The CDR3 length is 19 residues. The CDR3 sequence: CASCADRGQGISFKNIQYF. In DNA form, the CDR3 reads TGTGCCAGCTGTGCCGACCGGGGACAGGGGATTTCTTTCAAAAACATTCAGTACTTC.

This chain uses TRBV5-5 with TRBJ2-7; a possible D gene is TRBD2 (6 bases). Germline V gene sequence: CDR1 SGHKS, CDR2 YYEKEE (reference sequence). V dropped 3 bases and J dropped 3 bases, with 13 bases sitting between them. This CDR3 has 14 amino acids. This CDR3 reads CASSSGLQRYEQYF. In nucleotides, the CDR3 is TGTGCCAGCAGCTCGGGACTCCAGCGCTACGAGCAGTACTTC. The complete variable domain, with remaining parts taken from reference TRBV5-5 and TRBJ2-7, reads DAGVTQSPTHLIKTRGQQVTLRCSPISGHKSVSWYQQVLGQGPQFIFQYYEKEERGRGNFPDRFSARQFPNYSSELNVNALLLGDSALYLCASSSGLQRYEQYFGPGTRLTVT.

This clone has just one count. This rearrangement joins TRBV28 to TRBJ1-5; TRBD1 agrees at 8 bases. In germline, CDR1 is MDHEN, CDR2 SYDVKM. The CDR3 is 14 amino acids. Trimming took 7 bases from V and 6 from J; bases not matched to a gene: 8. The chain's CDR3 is CASTLDRVTQPQHF. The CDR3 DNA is TGTGCCAGCACTTTGGACAGGGTTACTCAGCCCCAGCATTTT.

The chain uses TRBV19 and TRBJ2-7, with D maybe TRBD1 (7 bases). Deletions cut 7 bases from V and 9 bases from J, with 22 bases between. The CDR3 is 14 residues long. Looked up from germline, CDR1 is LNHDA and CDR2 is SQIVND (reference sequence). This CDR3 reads CASTTWRGRSGQYF. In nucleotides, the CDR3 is TGTGCCAGTACAACGTGGAGGGGGCGCTCCGGGCAGTACTTC.

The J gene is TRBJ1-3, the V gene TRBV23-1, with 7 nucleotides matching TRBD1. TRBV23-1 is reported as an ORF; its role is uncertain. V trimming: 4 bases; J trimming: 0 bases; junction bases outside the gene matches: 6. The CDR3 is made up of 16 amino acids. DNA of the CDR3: TGCGCCAGCAGTCCCATGGGACAGAGCTCTGGAAACACCATATATTTT. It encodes CASSPMGQSSGNTIYF.

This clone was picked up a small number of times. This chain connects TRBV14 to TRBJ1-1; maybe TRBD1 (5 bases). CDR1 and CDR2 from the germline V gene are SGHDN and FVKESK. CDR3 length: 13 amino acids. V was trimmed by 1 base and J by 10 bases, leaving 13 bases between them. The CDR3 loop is CASSQGLGLGAFF. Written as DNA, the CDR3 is TGTGCCAGCAGCCAAGGTTTGGGGCTAGGAGCTTTCTTT.

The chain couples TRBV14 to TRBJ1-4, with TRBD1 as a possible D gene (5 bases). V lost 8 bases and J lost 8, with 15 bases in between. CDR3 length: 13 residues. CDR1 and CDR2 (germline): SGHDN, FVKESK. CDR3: CASARGEGEKLFF. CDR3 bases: TGTGCCAGCGCCCGGGGGGAAGGAGAAAAACTGTTTTTT.

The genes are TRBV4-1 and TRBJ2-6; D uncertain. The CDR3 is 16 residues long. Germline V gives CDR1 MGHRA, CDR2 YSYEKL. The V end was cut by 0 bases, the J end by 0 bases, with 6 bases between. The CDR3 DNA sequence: TGCGCCAGCAGCCAAGAAGGCCTCTCTGGGGCCAACGTCCTGACTTTC. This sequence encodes CASSQEGLSGANVLTF.

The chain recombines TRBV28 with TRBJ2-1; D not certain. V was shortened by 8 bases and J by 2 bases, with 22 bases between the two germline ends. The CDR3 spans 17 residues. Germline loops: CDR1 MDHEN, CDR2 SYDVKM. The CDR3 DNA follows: TGTGCCAGCCCTCCCCCCTCAGCTCTACCCGCCTACAATGAGCAGTTCTTC. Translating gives CASPPPSALPAYNEQFF.

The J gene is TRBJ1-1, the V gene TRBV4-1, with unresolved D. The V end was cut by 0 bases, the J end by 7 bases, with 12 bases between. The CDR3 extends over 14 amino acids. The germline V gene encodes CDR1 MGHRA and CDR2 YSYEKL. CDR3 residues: CASSQDLNANEAFF. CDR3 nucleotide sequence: TGCGCCAGCAGCCAAGATCTAAATGCGAATGAAGCTTTCTTT.

CDR3 nucleotides: TGTGCCAGCACCCTACGACAGGGAGGGAATGAAAAACTGTTTTTT. Protein sequence: CASTLRQGGNEKLFF. V usage is TRBV5-4 and J usage is TRBJ1-4; 7 nucleotides line up with TRBD1. V was pared by 6 bases and J by 5 bases, with 10 bases of the junction left unmatched. This CDR3 is built from 15 residues. Germline CDR1 reads SGHNT; CDR2 reads YYREEE (reference sequence).

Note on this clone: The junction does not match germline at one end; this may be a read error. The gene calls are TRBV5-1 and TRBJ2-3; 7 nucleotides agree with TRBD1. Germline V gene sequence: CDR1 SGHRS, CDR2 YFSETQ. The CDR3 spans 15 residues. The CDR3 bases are TGCGCCAGCAGTACAGGGGCGGACCAAAAAGCAAGGGGGATTTTT. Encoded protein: CASSTGADQKARGIF.

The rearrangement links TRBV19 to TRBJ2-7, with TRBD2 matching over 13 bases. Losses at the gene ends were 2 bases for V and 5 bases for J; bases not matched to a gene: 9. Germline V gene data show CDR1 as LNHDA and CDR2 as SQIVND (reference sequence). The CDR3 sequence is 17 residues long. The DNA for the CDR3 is TGTGCCAGTAGTATAAGGTGGACTAGCGGGAGTCCCAACGAGCAGTACTTC. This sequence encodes CASSIRWTSGSPNEQYF.

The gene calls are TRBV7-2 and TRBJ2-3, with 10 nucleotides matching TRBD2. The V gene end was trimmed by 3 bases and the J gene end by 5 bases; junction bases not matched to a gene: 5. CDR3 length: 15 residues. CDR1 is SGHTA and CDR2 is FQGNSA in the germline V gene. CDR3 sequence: CASSLTSGPVDTQYF. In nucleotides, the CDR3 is TGTGCCAGCAGCTTGACTAGCGGGCCCGTAGATACGCAGTATTTT. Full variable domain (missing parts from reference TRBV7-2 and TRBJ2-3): GAGVSQSPSNKVTEKGKDVELRCDPISGHTALYWYRQSLGQGLEFLIYFQGNSAPDKSGLPSDRFSAERTGGSVSTLTIQRTQQEDSAVYLCASSLTSGPVDTQYFGPGTRLTVL.

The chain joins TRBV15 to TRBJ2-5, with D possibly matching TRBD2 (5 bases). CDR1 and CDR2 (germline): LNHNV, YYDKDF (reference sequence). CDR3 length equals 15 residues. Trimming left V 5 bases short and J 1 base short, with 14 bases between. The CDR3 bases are TGTGCCACCAGCCGGGGTCCCTTGGTCCAAGAGACCCAGTACTTC. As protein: CATSRGPLVQETQYF. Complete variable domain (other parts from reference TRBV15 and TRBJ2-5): DAMVIQNPRYQVTQFGKPVTLSCSQTLNHNVMYWYQQKSSQAPKLLFHYYDKDFNNEADTPDNFQSRRPNTSFCFLDIRSPGLGDTAMYLCATSRGPLVQETQYFGPGTRLLVL.

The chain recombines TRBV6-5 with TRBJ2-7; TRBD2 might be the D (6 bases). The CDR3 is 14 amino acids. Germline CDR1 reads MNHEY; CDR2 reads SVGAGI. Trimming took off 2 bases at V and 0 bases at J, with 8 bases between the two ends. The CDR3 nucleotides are TGTGCCAGCAGTTACGCGGGACTCTCCTACGAGCAGTACTTC. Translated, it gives CASSYAGLSYEQYF.

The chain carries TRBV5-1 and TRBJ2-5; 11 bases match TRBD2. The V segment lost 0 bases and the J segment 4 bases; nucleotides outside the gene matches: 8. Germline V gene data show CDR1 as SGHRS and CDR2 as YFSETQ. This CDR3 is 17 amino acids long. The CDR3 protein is CASSLVSSGRISETQYF. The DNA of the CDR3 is TGCGCCAGCAGCTTGGTGTCTAGCGGGAGGATATCAGAGACCCAGTACTTC.

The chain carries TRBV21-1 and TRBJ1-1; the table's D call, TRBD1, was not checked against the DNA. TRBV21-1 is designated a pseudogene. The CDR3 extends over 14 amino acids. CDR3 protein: CASSNRQGKSEAFF. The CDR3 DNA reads TGTGCCAGCAGCAATCGACAGGGGAAATCTGAAGCTTTCTTT.

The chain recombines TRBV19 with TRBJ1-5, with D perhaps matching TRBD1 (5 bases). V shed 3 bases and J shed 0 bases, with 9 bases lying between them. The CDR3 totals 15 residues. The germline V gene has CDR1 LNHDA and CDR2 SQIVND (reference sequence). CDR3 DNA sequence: TGTGCCAGTAGTATCACAGGAGATAGCAATCAGCCCCAGCATTTT. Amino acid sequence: CASSITGDSNQPQHF.

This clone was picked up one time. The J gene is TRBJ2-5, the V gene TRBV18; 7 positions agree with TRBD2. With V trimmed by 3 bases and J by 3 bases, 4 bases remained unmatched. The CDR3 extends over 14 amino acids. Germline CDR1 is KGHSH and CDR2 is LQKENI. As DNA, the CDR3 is TGTGCCAGCTCACCTCTAGCGGTTAAAGAGACCCAGTACTTC. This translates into CASSPLAVKETQYF.